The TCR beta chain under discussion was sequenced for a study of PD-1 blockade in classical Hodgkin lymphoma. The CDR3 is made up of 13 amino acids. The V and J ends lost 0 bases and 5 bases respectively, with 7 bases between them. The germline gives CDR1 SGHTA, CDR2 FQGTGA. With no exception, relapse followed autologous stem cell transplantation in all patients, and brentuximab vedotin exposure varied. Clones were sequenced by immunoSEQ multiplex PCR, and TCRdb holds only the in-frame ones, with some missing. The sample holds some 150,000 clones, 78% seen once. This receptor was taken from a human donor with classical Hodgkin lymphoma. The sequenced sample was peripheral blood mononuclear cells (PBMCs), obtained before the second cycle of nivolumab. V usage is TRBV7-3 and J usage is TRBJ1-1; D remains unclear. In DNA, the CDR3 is TGTGCCAGCAGCTTAACGAGCCGAACTGAAGCTTTCTTT. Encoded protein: CASSLTSRTEAFF.